The source of this TCR beta chain is a study of cytomegalovirus exposure and HLA in healthy donors. Study findings and constraints: In vitro assays verified that three CMV-associated chains recognized CMV antigens specifically.

V lost 2 bases and J lost 1, with 15 bases in between. This CDR3 has 17 residues. Germline V lookup: CDR1 SGHVS, CDR2 FNYEAQ. Remarks on this clone: Its matching antigen is unknown.

Method: immunoSEQ multiplex PCR; TCRdb's copy keeps in-frame clones and lacks some. The sample has 130,000 to 150,000 clones; 70% to 90% are singletons. The sample taken for sequencing was PBMCs. The chain has TRBV7-6 and TRBJ1-5; D unclear. This sequence was found in a woman in her twenties or thirties in good health and CMV-seropositive. The chain's CDR3 is CASSLSPRGGSNQPQHF. Written as DNA, the CDR3 is TGTGCCAGCAGCTTAAGCCCCCGGGGAGGAAGCAATCAGCCCCAGCATTTT.